This entry concerns a single TCR beta chain. Its antigen is as yet unknown. Clones were read by immunoSEQ multiplex PCR, and TCRdb kept only the in-frame ones, dropping some. The table records tens of thousands of clones, around nine tenths of them present only once. This entry is derived from a study of T cell responses to AZD1222 COVID-19 vaccine. Study-level points and caveats: Mostly white British, mostly female donors; authors suggested clonal diversity may be underestimated. AZD1222 recipients seropositive at baseline numbered only six or seven. Two doses of AZD1222 preceded a rise in Spike-specific TCR breadth and depth. Across spike, vaccine-associated CD4 TCRs were found, dominant at 160-218 and 743-854.

Germline CDR1 and CDR2: MGHRA and YSYEKL. The CDR3 sequence is 16 residues long. V gave up 4 bases and J gave up 3 bases, with 18 bases separating them. The J gene is TRBJ1-1, the V gene TRBV4-1; D possibly corresponds to TRBD1 (5 bases). The material was peripheral blood, obtained 28 days after the second AZD1222 dose. The TCR originated in an adult who received the AZD1222 COVID-19 vaccine. The CDR3 nucleotides read TGCGCCAGCAGCCCCCAGTTCCAGGGCCCATACACTGAAGCTTTCTTT. This encodes CASSPQFQGPYTEAFF.